Presented here are 16 T cell receptor beta chains from one specimen sequenced in a study of blood T cell repertoires in COVID-19. Generated by immunoSEQ multiplex PCR, the TCRdb table keeps only in-frame clones and is missing some. The sample lists some 160,000 clones, roughly 80% occurring once. Source material: PBMCs or T cells enriched from blood (not recorded which). The receptors here all came from a woman aged 40 to 50 who had recovered from COVID-19.

The gene calls are TRBV9 and TRBJ1-3; D is uncertain. Germline CDR1 reads SGDLS; CDR2 reads YYNGEE. This CDR3 is 13 amino acids long. The V end lost 2 bases, the J end lost 3 bases, and 6 bases lay between the germline ends. The CDR3 DNA follows: TGTGCCAGCAGCGTCGGGGTTGGAAACACCATATATTTT. Translating it yields CASSVGVGNTIYF.

This rearrangement joins TRBV30 to TRBJ2-1; D uncertain. The germline V gene has CDR1 GTSNPN and CDR2 SVGIG (reference sequence). V was shortened by 2 bases and J by 2 bases, with 4 bases between the two germline ends. This CDR3 comprises 12 residues. This chain's CDR3 is CAWSLAYNEQFF. In nucleotides, the CDR3 is TGTGCCTGGAGTTTAGCCTACAATGAGCAGTTCTTC. The full variable domain, completed using reference TRBV30 and TRBJ2-1, is SQTIHQWPATLVQPVGSPLSLECTVEGTSNPNLYWYRQAAGRGLQLLFYSVGIGQISSEVPQNLSASRPQDRQFILSSKKLLLSDSGFYLCAWSLAYNEQFFGPGTRLTVL.

The V and J genes are TRBV18 and TRBJ2-5, with D perhaps TRBD1 (6 bases). The CDR3 spans 15 residues. Trimming cost V 2 bases and J 5 bases, with 15 bases left between them. Looked up from germline, CDR1 is KGHSH and CDR2 is LQKENI. The CDR3, as DNA: TGTGCCAGCTCACCAAATACAGGGCCCGAGGAGACCCAGTACTTC. Amino acids: CASSPNTGPEETQYF.

The chain is built from TRBV14 and TRBJ2-7, with TRBD2 matching 7 bases. Losses at the gene ends were 2 bases for V and 6 bases for J; bases not matched to a gene: 4. Germline assignment: CDR1 SGHDN and CDR2 FVKESK. This CDR3 comprises 13 residues. The CDR3 reads CASSQSGGFEQYF. In DNA form, the CDR3 reads TGTGCCAGCAGCCAATCGGGGGGATTCGAGCAGTACTTC.

This clone was detected only once. The chain combines TRBV6-1 with TRBJ1-1, with 7 bases identical to TRBD1. V lost 1 base to trimming and J lost 7 bases; unmatched junction nucleotides: 12. The germline gives CDR1 MNHNS, CDR2 SASEGT. This CDR3 is 16 amino acids long. Here the CDR3 DNA reads TGTGCCAGCAGTGAAGTCCTGACGACAGGGTTGGGTGAAGCTTTCTTT. The encoded protein is CASSEVLTTGLGEAFF.

The chain recombines TRBV7-9 with TRBJ2-1; 7 nucleotides agree with TRBD1. The CDR3 contains 14 residues. Germline V gives CDR1 SEHNR, CDR2 FQNEAQ (reference sequence). Losses at the gene ends were 5 bases for V and 4 bases for J; bases not matched to a gene: 5. The CDR3 here is CASSPRTGYNEQFF. CDR3 sequence (DNA): TGTGCCAGCAGCCCGAGGACAGGATACAATGAGCAGTTCTTC.

The V and J genes are TRBV5-1 and TRBJ2-5; TRBD1 matches 7 bases. V trimming: 1 base; J trimming: 3 bases; junction bases outside the gene matches: 12. Germline V gene data show CDR1 as SGHRS and CDR2 as YFSETQ. The CDR3 consists of 17 residues. The CDR3 DNA reads as TGCGCCAGCAGCTTGACTTGGGGTCGGGACAGCAAAGAGACCCAGTACTTC. Its translation: CASSLTWGRDSKETQYF.

The chain uses TRBV2 and TRBJ2-3; 10 positions match TRBD2. CDR3 length equals 17 residues. The ends lost 1 base at V and 5 bases at J; junction bases unmatched: 9. CDR1 and CDR2 from the germline V gene are SNHLY and FYNNEI. CDR3 nucleotide sequence: TGTGCCAGCAGTGAAGGGGCTAGCGGGGGTCTTTTAGATACGCAGTATTTT. The encoded protein is CASSEGASGGLLDTQYF.

J is TRBJ2-1 and V is TRBV2, with 7 bases aligning to TRBD2. Looked up from germline, CDR1 is SNHLY and CDR2 is FYNNEI. V lost 6 bases to trimming and J lost 2 bases; unmatched junction nucleotides: 10. The CDR3 extends over 16 amino acids. The CDR3 is CASRFMGLAAYNEQFF. In DNA, the CDR3 is TGTGCCAGCAGATTCATGGGGCTAGCGGCCTACAATGAGCAGTTCTTC. Together with reference TRBV2 and TRBJ2-1, the CDR3 gives the full variable domain: EPEVTQTPSHQVTQMGQEVILRCVPISNHLYFYWYRQILGQKVEFLVSFYNNEISEKSEIFDDQFSVERPDGSNFTLKIRSTKLEDSAMYFCASRFMGLAAYNEQFFGPGTRLTVL.

The chain employs TRBV10-2 and TRBJ1-5, with no clear D. The CDR3 sequence is 13 residues long. V lost 7 bases to trimming and J lost 3 bases, with 10 bases between them. CDR1 WSHSY and CDR2 SAAADI come from the germline V gene. CDR3 coding DNA: TGCGCCAGCATGGGAGGAATCAATCAGCCCCAGCATTTT. Its translation is CASMGGINQPQHF.

The rearrangement links TRBV6-5 to TRBJ1-5, with TRBD1 matching 9 bases. The CDR3 sequence is 13 residues long. The ends lost 8 bases at V and 5 bases at J; junction bases unmatched: 4. Germline loops: CDR1 MNHEY, CDR2 SVGAGI. DNA of the CDR3: TGTGCCAGCTCGGACAGGGGAGATCAGCCCCAGCATTTT. It translates to CASSDRGDQPQHF.

The chain uses TRBV3-1 (or the pseudogene TRBV3-2) and TRBJ1-1, with D hard to call. Per germline, CDR1 LGHDT and CDR2 YNNKEL (reference sequence). Trimming took off 0 bases at V and 3 bases at J, with 14 bases between the two ends. The CDR3 runs 16 residues. The chain's CDR3 is CASSQDRGRRDTEAFF. The CDR3 bases are TGTGCCAGCAGCCAAGATCGAGGCAGGCGGGACACTGAAGCTTTCTTT.

The chain joins TRBV20-1 to TRBJ2-1; D ambiguous. Trimming cost V 6 bases and J 6 bases, with 6 bases left between them. Per germline, CDR1 DFQATT and CDR2 SNEGSKA (reference sequence). The CDR3 covers 10 residues. CDR3 sequence reads: CSAAVNEQFF. For the CDR3, the DNA is TGCAGTGCAGCCGTCAATGAGCAGTTCTTC.

This sequence joins TRBV10-3 and TRBJ1-1, with D perhaps TRBD1 (6 bases). The CDR3 runs 13 residues. Germline V CDR1 and CDR2: ENHRY, SYGVKD. Trimming removed 6 bases at V and 7 bases at J, with 15 bases between. DNA for the CDR3: TGTGCCATCAGCCAACAGGGCGCCTATGAAGCTTTCTTT. This translates into CAISQQGAYEAFF.

V and J are TRBV19 and TRBJ2-1, with TRBD1 matching 9 bases. There are 15 residues in the CDR3. Germline V gene data show CDR1 as LNHDA and CDR2 as SQIVND (reference sequence). J lost 6 bases, V lost 2 bases, and 5 bases had no gene match. CDR3 sequence: CASSIPGQGVNEQFF. The CDR3 DNA reads as TGTGCCAGTAGTATACCGGGACAGGGTGTCAATGAGCAGTTCTTC.

V usage is TRBV29-1 and J usage is TRBJ2-1, with a weak D call TRBD2 (7 bases). The V gene lost 4 bases and the J gene lost 15 bases, with 19 bases spanning the gap. In germline, CDR1 is SQVTM, CDR2 ANQGSEA. There are 12 residues in the CDR3. CDR3 amino acids: CSVGLGGPPSFF. In nucleotides, the CDR3 is TGCAGCGTTGGGCTCGGGGGGCCTCCGTCGTTCTTC.